The following is a TCR beta chain sequence with its context. This clone was counted many times. Its antigen is currently not known. Base qualities were left out, and no much larger clone turns up one base away. Inclusive of the bounding cysteine and phenylalanine, the CDR3 is 15 residues long. The entry retains the CDR3 DNA only, 45 bases that are in frame from base 1. CDR1 and CDR2 were assigned from the germline V gene as SGHRS and YFSETQ. V is shortened by 0 bases, J by 7 bases, and the region joining them spans 16 bases. The donors belonged to the validation cohort of approximately 130 subjects, which was separate from the roughly 680-subject first cohort. These data belong to a study of cytomegalovirus exposure and HLA in healthy donors listed by TCRdb under 2017. At the level of the whole study: The 500 to 700 repertoires of the first cohort and the roughly 120 validation repertoires were produced on the same platform, according to a later analysis. The aim of the study was to test whether cataloging public T cell receptors could identify signatures of past pathogen exposure. Along with the approximately 650-subject first cohort, a separate validation cohort of roughly 110 different subjects was used. To predict cytomegalovirus infection status, the study brought together high-throughput TCR immunosequencing, statistical association of individual TCRs with disease status, and machine learning.

The library came from the immunoSEQ multiplex PCR assay. Per the source publication's procedure: A statistical classification framework was developed to diagnose cytomegalovirus status using the catalog of TCR beta chain sequences. As stored in TCRdb, this immuneACCESS dataset retains in-frame rearrangements with V and J assigned. A fraction of the clones does not appear; measured against another copy, unresolved V genes explain less than half of the discrepancy, and the remainder lacks a known reason. The DNA was the basis for D and trimming; V, J and clone size are from that table. The sample table lists approximately 160,000 clones, 65% to 90% of them with a count of one. Approximately 2.4% of the sample goes to the ten largest clones. Study-level results and caveats: Three of the identified cytomegalovirus-associated TCR beta chains were confirmed in vitro to be specific for cytomegalovirus antigens. The study listed approximately 160 TCR beta chains as associated with cytomegalovirus. It was suggested by the authors that the approach could potentially be generalized to other disease states and immunological phenotypes. Of the cluster scores, approximately 95% were above 0 in a later analysis, which found that TCRs clustered in the first cohort also tended to co-occur in the 90 to 150 validation repertoires. While some public TCRs were present in many individuals, most TCR sequences turned up only very rarely across donors. All 120 repertoires were used to score co-occurrence in the validation cohort in a later analysis, because that analysis had no HLA typing for the cohort. In both the original and validation cohorts, the classifier was reported to diagnose cytomegalovirus status with high specificity and sensitivity.

Sequencing was done on a sample of PBMCs. The chain employs TRBV5-1 and TRBJ1-2; TRBD1 could be the D gene, as 6 bases match. The TCR comes from a young woman in good health and CMV-seronegative. The CDR3 corresponds to CASSLDVSGAGGYTF. The nucleotide sequence is given as TGCGCCAGCAGCTTGGATGTATCAGGGGCGGGTGGCTACACCTTC.